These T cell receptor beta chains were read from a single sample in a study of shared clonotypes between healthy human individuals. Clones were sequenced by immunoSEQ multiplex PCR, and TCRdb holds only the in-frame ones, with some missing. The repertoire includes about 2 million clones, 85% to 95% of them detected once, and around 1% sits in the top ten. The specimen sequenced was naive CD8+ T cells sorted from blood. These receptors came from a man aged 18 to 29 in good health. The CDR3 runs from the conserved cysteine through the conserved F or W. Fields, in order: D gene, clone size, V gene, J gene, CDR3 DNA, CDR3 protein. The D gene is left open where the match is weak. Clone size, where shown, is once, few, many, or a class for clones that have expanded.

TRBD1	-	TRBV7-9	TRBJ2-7	TGTGCCAGCAGCCCACGACAGGGTCACCACGAGCAGTACTTC	CASSPRQGHHEQYF
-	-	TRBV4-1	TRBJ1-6	TGCGCCAGCAGCCAAGGAGTACCGTCAAGGTCCTATAATTCACCCCTCCACTTT	CASSQGVPSRSYNSPLHF
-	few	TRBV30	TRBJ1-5	TGTGCCTGGACCCTTGGGACAATCCTCGGGCAGCCCCAGCATTTT	CAWTLGTILGQPQHF
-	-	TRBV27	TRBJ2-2	TGTGCCAGCAGCACCAGCGGGGAGCTGTTTTTT	CASSTSGELFF
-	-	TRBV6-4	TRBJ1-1	TGTGCCAGCAGTGAGGTCTATGGGGAATACACTGAAGCTTTCTTT	CASSEVYGEYTEAFF
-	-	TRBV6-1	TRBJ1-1	TGTGCCAGCAATGACGGAGGCACTGAAGCTTTCTTT	CASNDGGTEAFF
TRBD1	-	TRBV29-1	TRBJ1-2	TGCAGCGTTGAATATTTAGGGGGCTTAGCTAACTATGGCTACACCTTC	CSVEYLGGLANYGYTF
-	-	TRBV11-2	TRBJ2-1	TGTGCCAGCAGCTTAGGGAGGGGGGTTTATGAGCAGTTCTTC	CASSLGRGVYEQFF
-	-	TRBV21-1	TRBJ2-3	TGTGCCAGCAGCAAAGTAAACAGATACCCCGCTTTTAGTACAGATACGCAGTATTTT	CASSKVNRYPAFSTDTQYF
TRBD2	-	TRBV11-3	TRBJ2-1	TGTGCCAGCAGCCCCGACCCCCTAGCGGGGGGGCCTGGGAGTAATGAGCAGTTCTTC	CASSPDPLAGGPGSNEQFF
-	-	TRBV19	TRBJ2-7	TGTGCCAGTAGTATTGGACCTGGGTACGAGCAGTACTTC	CASSIGPGYEQYF
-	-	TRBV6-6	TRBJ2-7	TGTGCCAGCAGTTACCTCGGGGCCAGCTCCTACGAGCAGTACTTC	CASSYLGASSYEQYF
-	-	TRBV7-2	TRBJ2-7	TGTGCCAGCAGCTTTGCGGCTAGGGGAAGCTACGAGCAGTACTTC	CASSFAARGSYEQYF
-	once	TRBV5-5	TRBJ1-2	TGTGCCAGCAGCTTGGGAGCAGGGCTCGGCTACACCTTC	CASSLGAGLGYTF